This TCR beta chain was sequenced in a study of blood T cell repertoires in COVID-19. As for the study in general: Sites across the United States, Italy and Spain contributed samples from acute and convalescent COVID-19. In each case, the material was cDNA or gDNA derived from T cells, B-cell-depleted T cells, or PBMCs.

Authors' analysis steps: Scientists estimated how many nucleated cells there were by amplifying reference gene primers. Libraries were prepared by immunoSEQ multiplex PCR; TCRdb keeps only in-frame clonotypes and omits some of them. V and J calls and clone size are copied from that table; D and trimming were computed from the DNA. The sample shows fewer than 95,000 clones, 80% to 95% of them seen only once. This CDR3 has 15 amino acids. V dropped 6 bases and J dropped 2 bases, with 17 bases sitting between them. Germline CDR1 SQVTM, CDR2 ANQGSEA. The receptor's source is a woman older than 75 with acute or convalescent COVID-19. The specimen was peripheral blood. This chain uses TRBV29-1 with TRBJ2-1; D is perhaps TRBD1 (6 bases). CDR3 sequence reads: CSVEGTKNTYNEQFF. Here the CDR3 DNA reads TGCAGCGTCGAGGGGACAAAGAATACCTACAATGAGCAGTTCTTC.